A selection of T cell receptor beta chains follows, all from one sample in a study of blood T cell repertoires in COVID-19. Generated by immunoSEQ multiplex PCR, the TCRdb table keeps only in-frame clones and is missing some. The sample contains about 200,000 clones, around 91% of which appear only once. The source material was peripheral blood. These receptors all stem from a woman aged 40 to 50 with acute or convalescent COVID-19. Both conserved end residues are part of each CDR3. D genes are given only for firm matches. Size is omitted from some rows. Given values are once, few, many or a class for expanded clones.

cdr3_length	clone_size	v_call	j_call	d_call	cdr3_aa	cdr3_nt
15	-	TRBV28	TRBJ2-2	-	CASSLSPSNTGELFF	TGTGCCAGCAGTTTAAGCCCCTCGAACACCGGGGAGCTGTTTTTT
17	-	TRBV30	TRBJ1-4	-	CAWSDRRQTGTLLKLFF	TGTGCCTGGAGTGACCGCCGTCAAACAGGGACCCTATTGAAACTGTTTTTT
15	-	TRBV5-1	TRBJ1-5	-	CASSLDGAINQPQHF	TGCGCCAGCAGCTTAGACGGAGCAATCAATCAGCCCCAGCATTTT
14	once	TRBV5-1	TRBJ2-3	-	CATQRGTDTDTQYF	TGCGCCACCCAAAGGGGGACGGACACAGATACGCAGTATTTT
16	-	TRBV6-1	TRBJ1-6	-	CASSGLGRDLDSPLHF	TGTGCCAGCAGTGGACTCGGCAGGGATTTGGATTCACCCCTCCACTTT
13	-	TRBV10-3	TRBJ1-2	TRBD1	CAISVDRGYGYTF	TGTGCCATCAGTGTAGACAGGGGATATGGCTACACCTTC
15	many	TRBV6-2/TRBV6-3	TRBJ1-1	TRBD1	CASSYGTDPNTEAFF	TGTGCCAGCAGTTACGGGACAGATCCCAACACTGAAGCTTTCTTT
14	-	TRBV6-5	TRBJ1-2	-	CASSSRREVYGYTF	TGTGCCAGCAGTTCCCGGAGGGAGGTCTATGGCTACACCTTC
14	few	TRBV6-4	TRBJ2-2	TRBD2	CASSQRGSTGELFF	TGTGCCAGCAGTCAGCGGGGGAGCACCGGGGAGCTGTTTTTT
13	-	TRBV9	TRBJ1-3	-	CASSGVSRNTIYF	TGTGCCAGCAGCGGTGTTAGCCGAAACACCATATATTTT
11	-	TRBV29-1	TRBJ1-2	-	CSAGGSYGYTF	TGCAGTGCGGGGGGCTCCTATGGCTACACCTTC
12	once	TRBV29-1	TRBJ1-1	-	CSARDTITEAFF	TGCAGCGCCCGGGACACCATCACTGAAGCTTTCTTT
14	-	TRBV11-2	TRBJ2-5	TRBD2	CASSRTSGLETQYF	TGTGCCAGCAGCCGGACTAGCGGGTTGGAGACCCAGTACTTC
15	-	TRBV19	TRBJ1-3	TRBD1	CASSLDRVAGNTIYF	TGTGCCAGTAGTTTAGACAGGGTCGCTGGAAACACCATATATTTT
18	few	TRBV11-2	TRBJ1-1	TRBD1	CASSLGLGQGLLNTEAFF	TGTGCCAGCAGCTTAGGCTTGGGACAGGGGTTATTAAACACTGAAGCTTTCTTT
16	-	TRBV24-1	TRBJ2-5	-	CATSDGGSGGRETQYF	TGTGCCACCAGTGATGGGGGATCGGGGGGCCGGGAGACCCAGTACTTC
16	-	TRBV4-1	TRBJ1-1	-	CASSQIQGTMNTEAFF	TGCGCCAGCAGCCAGATACAGGGTACTATGAACACTGAAGCTTTCTTT
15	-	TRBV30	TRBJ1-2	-	CAWRKVRGGRDGYTF	TGTGCCTGGAGAAAAGTACGGGGGGGGCGGGATGGCTACACCTTC
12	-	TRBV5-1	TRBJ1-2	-	CASRIGGDGYTF	TGCGCCAGCAGGATCGGAGGGGATGGCTACACCTTC
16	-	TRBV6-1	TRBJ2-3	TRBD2	CASSEASGGATDTQYF	TGTGCCAGCAGTGAAGCTAGCGGGGGGGCCACAGATACGCAGTATTTT
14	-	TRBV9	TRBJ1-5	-	CASSPQEVNQPQHF	TGTGCCAGCAGCCCCCAGGAGGTAAATCAGCCCCAGCATTTT
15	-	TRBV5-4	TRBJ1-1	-	CASSSHRVGDTEAFF	TGTGCCAGCAGCTCCCACAGGGTGGGTGACACTGAAGCTTTCTTT
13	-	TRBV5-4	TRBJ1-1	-	CASSILGGAEAFF	TGTGCCAGCAGCATTTTGGGGGGGGCTGAAGCTTTCTTT
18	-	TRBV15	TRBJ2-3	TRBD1	CATSSILWTGGNPDTQYF	TGTGCCACCAGCAGCATACTATGGACAGGTGGTAATCCAGATACGCAGTATTTT
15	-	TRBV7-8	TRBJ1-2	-	CASSSGAGAGYGYTF	TGTGCCAGCAGCTCCGGGGCAGGGGCGGGCTATGGCTACACCTTC
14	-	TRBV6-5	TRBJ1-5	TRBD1	CASSPGTGLQPQHF	TGTGCCAGCAGTCCTGGGACAGGGCTCCAGCCCCAGCATTTT
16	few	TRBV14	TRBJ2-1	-	CASSLSGSSSYNEQFF	TGTGCCAGCAGCCTCAGCGGGTCTAGCTCCTACAATGAGCAGTTCTTC
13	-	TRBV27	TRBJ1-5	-	CASSGRFNQPQHF	TGTGCCAGCAGTGGTCGGTTCAATCAGCCCCAGCATTTT